This T cell receptor (beta chain) was observed in a study of shared clonotypes between healthy human individuals. Study in general: Samples came from a couple of female and three male donors aged 18 to 49. Study-level findings and limits: Estimated richness was generally greater in naive than memory subsets. Among donors, the sharing of clonotypes was expected to be influenced by sequencing depth.

The germline V gene has CDR1 MDHEN and CDR2 SYDVKM. V dropped 6 bases and J dropped 4; count of bases not matched to a gene: 6. There are 14 residues in the CDR3. Method: immunoSEQ multiplex PCR; TCRdb's copy keeps in-frame clones and lacks some. The sample consists of roughly 1,500,000 clones, 98% of them appearing once. To note about this clone: Antigen: not known.

The TCR was taken from a man aged 30 to 45 in good health. V usage is TRBV28 and J usage is TRBJ2-7; 10 bases fit TRBD2. Sequences were obtained from naive CD4+ T cells sorted from blood. The subset here: CD45RA+ positively selected. In nucleotides, the CDR3 is TGTGCCAGCAGGACGACTAGCGGGCCTTACGAGCAGTACTTC. This encodes CASRTTSGPYEQYF.